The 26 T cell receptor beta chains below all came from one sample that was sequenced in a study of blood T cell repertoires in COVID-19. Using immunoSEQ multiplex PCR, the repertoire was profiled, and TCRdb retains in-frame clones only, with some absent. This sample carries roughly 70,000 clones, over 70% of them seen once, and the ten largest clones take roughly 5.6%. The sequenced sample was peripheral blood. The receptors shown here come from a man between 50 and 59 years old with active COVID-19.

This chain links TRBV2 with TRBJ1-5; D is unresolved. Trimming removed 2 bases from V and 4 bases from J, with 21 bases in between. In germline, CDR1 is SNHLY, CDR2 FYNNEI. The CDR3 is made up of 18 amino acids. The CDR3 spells CASSELSLVRSLNQPQHF. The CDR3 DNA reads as TGTGCCAGCAGTGAACTTAGTCTGGTAAGGAGCTTGAATCAGCCCCAGCATTTT.

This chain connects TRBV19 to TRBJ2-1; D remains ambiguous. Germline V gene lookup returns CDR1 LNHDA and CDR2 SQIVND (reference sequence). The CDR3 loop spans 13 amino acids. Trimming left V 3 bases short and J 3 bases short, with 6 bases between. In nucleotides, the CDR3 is TGTGCCAGTAGTATGCAGGACTACAATGAGCAGTTCTTC. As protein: CASSMQDYNEQFF.

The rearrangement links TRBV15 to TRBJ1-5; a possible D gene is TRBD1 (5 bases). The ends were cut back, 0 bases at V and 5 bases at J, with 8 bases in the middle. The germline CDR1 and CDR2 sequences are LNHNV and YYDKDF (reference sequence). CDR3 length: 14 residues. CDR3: CATSREKGYQPQHF. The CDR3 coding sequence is TGTGCCACCAGCAGAGAAAAGGGGTATCAGCCCCAGCATTTT.

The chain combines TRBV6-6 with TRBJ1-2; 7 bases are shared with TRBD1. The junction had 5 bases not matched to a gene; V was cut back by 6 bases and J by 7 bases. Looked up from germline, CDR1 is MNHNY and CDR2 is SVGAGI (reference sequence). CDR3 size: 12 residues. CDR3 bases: TGTGCCAGCAGCTCTACAGGGGCTGGCTACACCTTC. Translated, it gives CASSSTGAGYTF.

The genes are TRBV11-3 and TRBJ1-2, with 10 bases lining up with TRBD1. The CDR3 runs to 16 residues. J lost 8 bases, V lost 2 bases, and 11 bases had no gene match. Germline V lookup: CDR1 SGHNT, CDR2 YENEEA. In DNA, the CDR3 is TGTGCCAGCAGCTTATTGGGACAGGGGCCGAGACGAGGCTACACCTTC. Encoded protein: CASSLLGQGPRRGYTF.

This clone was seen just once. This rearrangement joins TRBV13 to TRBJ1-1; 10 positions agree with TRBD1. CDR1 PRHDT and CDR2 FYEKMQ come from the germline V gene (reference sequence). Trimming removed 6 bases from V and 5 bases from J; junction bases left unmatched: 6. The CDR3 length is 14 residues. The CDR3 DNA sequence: TGTGCCAGCAGGGGGACAGGGGATCCGACTGAAGCTTTCTTT. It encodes CASRGTGDPTEAFF.

CDR3 nucleotides: TGCGCCAGCAGTGAACCGAGGAGCCTTGTTGGCGCCCACGAGCAGTACTTC. Residues: CASSEPRSLVGAHEQYF. The rearrangement uses TRBV10-2 and TRBJ2-7; D ambiguous. Germline values: CDR1 WSHSY, CDR2 SAAADI. This CDR3 has 17 residues. Trimming cost V 3 bases and J 5 bases, with 23 bases left between them.

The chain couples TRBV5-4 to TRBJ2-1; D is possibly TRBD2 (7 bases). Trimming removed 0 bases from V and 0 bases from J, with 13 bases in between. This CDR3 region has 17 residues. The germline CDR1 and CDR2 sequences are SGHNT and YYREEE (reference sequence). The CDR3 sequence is CASSLASGGVSYNEQFF. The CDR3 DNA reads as TGTGCCAGCAGCTTGGCGTCGGGGGGCGTCTCCTACAATGAGCAGTTCTTC.

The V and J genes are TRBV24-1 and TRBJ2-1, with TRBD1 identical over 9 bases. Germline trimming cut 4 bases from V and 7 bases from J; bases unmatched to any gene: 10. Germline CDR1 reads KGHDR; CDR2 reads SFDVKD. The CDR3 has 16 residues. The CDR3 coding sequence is TGTGCCACCAGTGACCCTAGGACAGGGGTTAAGAATGAGCAGTTCTTC. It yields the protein CATSDPRTGVKNEQFF.

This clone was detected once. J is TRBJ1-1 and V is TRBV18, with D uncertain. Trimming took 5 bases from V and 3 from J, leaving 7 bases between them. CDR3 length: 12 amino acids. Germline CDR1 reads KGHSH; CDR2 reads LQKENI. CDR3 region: CASSFYDTEAFF. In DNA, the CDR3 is TGTGCCAGCTCATTCTACGACACTGAAGCTTTCTTT.

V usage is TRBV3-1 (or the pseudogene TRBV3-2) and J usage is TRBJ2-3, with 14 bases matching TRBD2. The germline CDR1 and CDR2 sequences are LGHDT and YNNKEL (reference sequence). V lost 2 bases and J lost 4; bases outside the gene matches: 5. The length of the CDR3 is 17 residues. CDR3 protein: CASSQPTGLAGADTQYF. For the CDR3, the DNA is TGTGCCAGCAGCCAACCTACGGGACTAGCGGGAGCAGATACGCAGTATTTT.

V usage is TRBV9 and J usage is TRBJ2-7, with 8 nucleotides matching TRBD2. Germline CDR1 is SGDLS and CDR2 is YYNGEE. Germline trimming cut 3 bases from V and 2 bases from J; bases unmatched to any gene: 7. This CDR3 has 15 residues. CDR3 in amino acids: CASSAAGGGPYEQYF. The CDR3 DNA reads TGTGCCAGCAGCGCGGCGGGGGGCGGACCCTACGAGCAGTACTTC.

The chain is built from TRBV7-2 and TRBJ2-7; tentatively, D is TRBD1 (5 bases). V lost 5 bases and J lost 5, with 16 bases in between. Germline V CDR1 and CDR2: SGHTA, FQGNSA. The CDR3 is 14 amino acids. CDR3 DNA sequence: TGTGCCAGCAGCAAGTCAAGGGGCGTCAACGAGCAGTACTTC. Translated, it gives CASSKSRGVNEQYF.

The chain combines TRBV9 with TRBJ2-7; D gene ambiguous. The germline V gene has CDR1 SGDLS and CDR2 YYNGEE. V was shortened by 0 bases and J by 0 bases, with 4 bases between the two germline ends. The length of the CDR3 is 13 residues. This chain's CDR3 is CASSVGSSYEQYF. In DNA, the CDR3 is TGTGCCAGCAGCGTAGGCAGCTCCTACGAGCAGTACTTC.

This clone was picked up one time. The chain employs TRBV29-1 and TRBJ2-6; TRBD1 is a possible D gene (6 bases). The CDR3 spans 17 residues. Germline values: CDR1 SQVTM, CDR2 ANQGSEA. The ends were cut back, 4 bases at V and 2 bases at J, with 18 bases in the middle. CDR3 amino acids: CSVGGAVKGAGANVLTF. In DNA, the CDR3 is TGCAGCGTTGGAGGCGCGGTCAAGGGGGCTGGGGCCAACGTCCTGACTTTC.

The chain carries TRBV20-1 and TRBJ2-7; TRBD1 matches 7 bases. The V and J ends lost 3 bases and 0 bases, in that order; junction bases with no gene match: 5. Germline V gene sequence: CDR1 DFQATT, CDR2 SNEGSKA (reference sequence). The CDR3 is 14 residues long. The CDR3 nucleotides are TGCAGTGCTAGTAAGGGGGCACCCTCCTACGAGCAGTACTTC. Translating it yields CSASKGAPSYEQYF.

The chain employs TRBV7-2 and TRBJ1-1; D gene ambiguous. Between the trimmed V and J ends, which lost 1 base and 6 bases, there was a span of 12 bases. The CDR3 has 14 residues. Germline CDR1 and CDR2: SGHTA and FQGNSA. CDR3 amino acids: CASSLGAGIAEAFF. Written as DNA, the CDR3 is TGTGCCAGCAGCTTAGGGGCGGGGATCGCTGAAGCTTTCTTT.

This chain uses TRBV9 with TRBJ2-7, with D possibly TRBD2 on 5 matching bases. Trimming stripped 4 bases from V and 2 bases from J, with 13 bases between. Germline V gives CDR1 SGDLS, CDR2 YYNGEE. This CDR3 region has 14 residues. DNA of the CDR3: TGTGCCAGCAGCCGGGGTCGTACAACCTACGAGCAGTACTTC. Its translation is CASSRGRTTYEQYF.

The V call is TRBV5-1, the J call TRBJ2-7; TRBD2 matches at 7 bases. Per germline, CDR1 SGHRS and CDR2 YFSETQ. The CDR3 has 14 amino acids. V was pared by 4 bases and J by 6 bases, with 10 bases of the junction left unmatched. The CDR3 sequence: CASSPLTSTGEQYF. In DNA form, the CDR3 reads TGCGCCAGCAGCCCTCTGACTAGCACTGGCGAGCAGTACTTC.

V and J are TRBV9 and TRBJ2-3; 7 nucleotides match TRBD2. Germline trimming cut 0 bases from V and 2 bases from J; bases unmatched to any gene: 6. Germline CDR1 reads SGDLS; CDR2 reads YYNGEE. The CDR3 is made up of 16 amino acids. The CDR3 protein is CASSVGLAEHTDTQYF. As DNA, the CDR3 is TGTGCCAGCAGCGTAGGGCTAGCGGAACACACAGATACGCAGTATTTT.

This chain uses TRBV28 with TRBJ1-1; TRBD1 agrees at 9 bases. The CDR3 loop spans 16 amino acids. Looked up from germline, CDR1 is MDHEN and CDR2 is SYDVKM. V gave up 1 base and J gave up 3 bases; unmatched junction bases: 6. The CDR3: CASSLYVGTGYTEAFF. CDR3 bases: TGTGCCAGCAGTTTATACGTCGGGACAGGGTACACTGAAGCTTTCTTT.

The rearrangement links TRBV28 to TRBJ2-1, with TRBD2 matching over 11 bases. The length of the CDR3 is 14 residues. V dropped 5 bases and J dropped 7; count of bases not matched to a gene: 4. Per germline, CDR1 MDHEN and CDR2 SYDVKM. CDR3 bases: TGTGCCAGCAGTCTAGCGGGAGGTAAGAATGAGCAGTTCTTC. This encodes CASSLAGGKNEQFF. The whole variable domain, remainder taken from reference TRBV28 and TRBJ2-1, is DVKVTQSSRYLVKRTGEKVFLECVQDMDHENMFWYRQDPGLGLRLIYFSYDVKMKEKGDIPEGYSVSREKKERFSLILESASTNQTSMYLCASSLAGGKNEQFFGPGTRLTVL.

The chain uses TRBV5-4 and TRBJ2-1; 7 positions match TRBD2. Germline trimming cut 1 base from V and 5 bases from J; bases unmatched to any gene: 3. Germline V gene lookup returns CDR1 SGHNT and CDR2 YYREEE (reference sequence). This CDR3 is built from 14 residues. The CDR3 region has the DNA TGTGCCAGCAGCTTGCTTGGACTAGACAATGAGCAGTTCTTC. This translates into CASSLLGLDNEQFF.

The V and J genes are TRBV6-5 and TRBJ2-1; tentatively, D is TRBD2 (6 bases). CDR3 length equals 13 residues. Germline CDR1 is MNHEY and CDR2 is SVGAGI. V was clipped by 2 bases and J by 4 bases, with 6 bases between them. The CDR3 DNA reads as TGTGCCAGCAGTTACGGGGGGTACAATGAGCAGTTCTTC. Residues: CASSYGGYNEQFF.

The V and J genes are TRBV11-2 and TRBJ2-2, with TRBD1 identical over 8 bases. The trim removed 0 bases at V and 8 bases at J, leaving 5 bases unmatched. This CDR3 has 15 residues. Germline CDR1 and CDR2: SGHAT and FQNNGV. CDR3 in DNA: TGTGCCAGCAGCTTAGAGGCAGGGGGCGAAGGGGAGCTGTTTTTT. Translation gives CASSLEAGGEGELFF.

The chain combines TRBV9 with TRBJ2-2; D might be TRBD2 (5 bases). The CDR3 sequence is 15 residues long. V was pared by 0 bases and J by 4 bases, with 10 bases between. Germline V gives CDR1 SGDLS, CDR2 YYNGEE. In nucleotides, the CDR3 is TGTGCCAGCAGCGTAGCGGGGTTCAGCACCGGGGAGCTGTTTTTT. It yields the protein CASSVAGFSTGELFF. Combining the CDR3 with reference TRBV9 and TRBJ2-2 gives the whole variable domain DSGVTQTPKHLITATGQRVTLRCSPRSGDLSVYWYQQSLDQGLQFLIQYYNGEERAKGNILERFSAQQFPDLHSELNLSSLELGDSALYFCASSVAGFSTGELFFGEGSRLTVL.